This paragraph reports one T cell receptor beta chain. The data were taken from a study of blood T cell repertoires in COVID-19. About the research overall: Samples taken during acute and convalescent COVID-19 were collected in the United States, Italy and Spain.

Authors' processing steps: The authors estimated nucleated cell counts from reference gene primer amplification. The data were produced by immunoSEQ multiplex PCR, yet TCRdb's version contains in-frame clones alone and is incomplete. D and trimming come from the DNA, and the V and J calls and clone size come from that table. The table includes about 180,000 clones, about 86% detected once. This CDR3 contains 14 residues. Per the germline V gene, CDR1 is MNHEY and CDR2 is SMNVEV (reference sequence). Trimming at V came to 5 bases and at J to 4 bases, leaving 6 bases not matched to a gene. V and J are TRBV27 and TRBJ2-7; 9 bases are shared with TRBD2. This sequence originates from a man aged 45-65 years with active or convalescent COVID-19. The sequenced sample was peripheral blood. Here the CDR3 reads CASSTSGLWYEQYF. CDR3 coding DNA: TGTGCCAGCAGTACTAGCGGGCTCTGGTACGAGCAGTACTTC.